This T cell receptor beta chain originates from a study of cytomegalovirus exposure and HLA in healthy donors. This CDR3 is built from 14 residues. The V gene lost 6 bases and the J gene lost 3 bases, with 14 bases spanning the gap. Germline CDR1 LNHDA, CDR2 SQIVND (reference sequence). The study ran its PCR with 60 Vbeta and 13 Jbeta primers. The method was immunoSEQ multiplex PCR; TCRdb's version includes in-frame clones alone and lacks a portion of them. Among some 87,000 clones listed, roughly 73% were seen once. Regarding the study as a whole: For most TCR sequences rarity was the rule, although some public TCRs occurred in many donors. Reports indicated that the classifier achieved high specificity and sensitivity in diagnosing cytomegalovirus status. Another analysis was done later, and it associated approximately 18,000 TCR beta sequences with HLA alleles at 0.05 false discovery rate.

With regard to this clone: Its antigen is still unknown.

The chain links TRBV19 to TRBJ1-1, with a tentative D call TRBD1 (5 bases). The sequenced sample consisted of PBMCs. The clonotype comes from a man over 45 in good health and CMV-seropositive. For the CDR3, the DNA is TGTGCCAGTAGAAGGGGTGAGGTCGACACTGAAGCTTTCTTT. This gives the protein CASRRGEVDTEAFF.